The following is a T cell receptor beta chain sequence with its context. Its specificity is unknown. These data originate in a study of T cell responses to AZD1222 COVID-19 vaccine. V shed 3 bases and J 5 bases; nucleotides not matched to a gene: 14. The length of the CDR3 is 17 residues. CDR1 and CDR2 from the germline V gene are KGHSH and LQKENI. Whole-study results and caveats: Most donors were white British and more were female, and clonal diversity was possibly underestimated. Nearly half of the spike-specific TCRs reportedly recognize variant regions that carry no mutations.

TCRdb's table, derived via immunoSEQ multiplex PCR, lists solely in-frame clones and lacks some. Counted here are around 97,000 clones, about nine tenths occurring once; the ten biggest clones make up less than 55%. The chain links TRBV18 to TRBJ1-2; 8 positions match TRBD1. The sequencing used peripheral blood, collected on day 0 of AZD1222 vaccination. This TCR derives from an adult in good health. The CDR3 loop is CASSPFQGAGLEYGYTF. The CDR3 nucleotides are TGTGCCAGCTCACCCTTCCAGGGGGCCGGTTTAGAATATGGCTACACCTTC.